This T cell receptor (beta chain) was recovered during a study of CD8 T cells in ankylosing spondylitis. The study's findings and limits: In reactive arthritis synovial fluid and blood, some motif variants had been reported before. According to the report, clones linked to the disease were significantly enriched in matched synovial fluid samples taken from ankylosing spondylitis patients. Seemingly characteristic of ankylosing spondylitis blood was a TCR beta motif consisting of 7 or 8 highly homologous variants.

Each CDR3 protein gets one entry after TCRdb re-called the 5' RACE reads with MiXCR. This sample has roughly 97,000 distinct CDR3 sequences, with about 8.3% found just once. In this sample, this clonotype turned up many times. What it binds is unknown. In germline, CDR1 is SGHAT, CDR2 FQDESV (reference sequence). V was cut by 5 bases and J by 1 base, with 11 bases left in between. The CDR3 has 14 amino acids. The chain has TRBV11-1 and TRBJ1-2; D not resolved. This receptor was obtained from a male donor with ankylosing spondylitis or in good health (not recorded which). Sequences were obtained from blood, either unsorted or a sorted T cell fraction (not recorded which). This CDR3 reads CASSLDGYNYGYTF. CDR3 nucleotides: TGTGCCAGCAGCCTGGACGGCTATAACTATGGCTACACCTTC. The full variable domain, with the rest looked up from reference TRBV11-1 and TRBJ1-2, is EAEVAQSPRYKITEKSQAVAFWCDPISGHATLYWYRQILGQGPELLVQFQDESVVDDSQLPKDRFSAERLKGVDSTLKIQPAELGDSAMYLCASSLDGYNYGYTFGSGTRLTVV.